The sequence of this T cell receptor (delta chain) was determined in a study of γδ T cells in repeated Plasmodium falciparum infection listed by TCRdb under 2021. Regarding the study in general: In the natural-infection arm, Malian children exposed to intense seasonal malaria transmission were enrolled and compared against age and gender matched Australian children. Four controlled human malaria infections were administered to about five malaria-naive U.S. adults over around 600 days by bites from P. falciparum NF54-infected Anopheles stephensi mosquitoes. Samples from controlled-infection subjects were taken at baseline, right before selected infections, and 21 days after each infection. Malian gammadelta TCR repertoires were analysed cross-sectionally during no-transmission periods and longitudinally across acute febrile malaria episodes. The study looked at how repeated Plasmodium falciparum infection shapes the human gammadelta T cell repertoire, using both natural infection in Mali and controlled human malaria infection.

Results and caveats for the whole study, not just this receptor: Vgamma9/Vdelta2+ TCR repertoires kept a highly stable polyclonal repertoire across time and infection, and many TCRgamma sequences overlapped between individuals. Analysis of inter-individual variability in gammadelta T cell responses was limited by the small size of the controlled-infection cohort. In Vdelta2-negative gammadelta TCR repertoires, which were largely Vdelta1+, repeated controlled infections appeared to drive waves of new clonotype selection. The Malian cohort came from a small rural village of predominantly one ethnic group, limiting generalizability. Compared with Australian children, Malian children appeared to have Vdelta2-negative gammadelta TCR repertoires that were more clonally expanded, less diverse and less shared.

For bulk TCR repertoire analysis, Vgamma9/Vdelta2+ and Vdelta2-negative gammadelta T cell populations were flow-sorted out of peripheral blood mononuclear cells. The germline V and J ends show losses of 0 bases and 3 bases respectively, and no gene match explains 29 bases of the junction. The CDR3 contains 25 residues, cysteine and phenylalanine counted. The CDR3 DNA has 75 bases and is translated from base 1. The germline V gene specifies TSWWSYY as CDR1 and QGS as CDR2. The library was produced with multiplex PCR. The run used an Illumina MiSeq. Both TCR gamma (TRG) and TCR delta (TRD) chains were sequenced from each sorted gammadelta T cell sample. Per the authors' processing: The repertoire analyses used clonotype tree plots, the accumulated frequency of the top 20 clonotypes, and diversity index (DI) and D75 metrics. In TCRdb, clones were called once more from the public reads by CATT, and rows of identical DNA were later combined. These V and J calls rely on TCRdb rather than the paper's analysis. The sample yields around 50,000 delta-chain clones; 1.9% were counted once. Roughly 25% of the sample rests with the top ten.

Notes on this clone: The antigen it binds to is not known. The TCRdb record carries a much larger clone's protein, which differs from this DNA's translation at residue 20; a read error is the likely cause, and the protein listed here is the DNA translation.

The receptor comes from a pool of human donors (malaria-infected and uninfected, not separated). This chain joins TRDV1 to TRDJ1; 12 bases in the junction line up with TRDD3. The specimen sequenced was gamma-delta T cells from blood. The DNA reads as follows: TGTGCTCTTGGGGAACTAGCCCTCTCCAACTGGGGGATACAAAGGCAGAGGAGGTACGCCGATAAACTCATCTTT. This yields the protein CALGELALSNWGIQRQRRYADKLIF.